This TCR beta chain stems from a study of blood T cell repertoires in COVID-19. Profiled with immunoSEQ multiplex PCR; TCRdb holds only in-frame clones, not every one. The sample holds roughly 150,000 clones, over 75% seen once. This CDR3 has 14 residues. Deletions cut 0 bases from V and 6 bases from J, with 11 bases between. Per the germline V gene, CDR1 is ENHRY and CDR2 is SYGVKD. This chain links TRBV10-3 with TRBJ1-1; D call uncertain. The TCR comes from a human donor in a cohort sampled during active COVID-19. Input material: peripheral blood. The CDR3 loop reads CAISESQATPEAFF. Written as DNA, the CDR3 is TGTGCCATCAGTGAGTCGCAGGCAACCCCTGAAGCTTTCTTT.